This entry is about one TCR beta chain. This clone was recorded only once. What this receptor recognizes is not known. No clone much larger than this one lies a single base away; base qualities are absent. These data are taken from a study of Ad26.COV2.S vaccination and SARS-CoV-2 variants (dated by TCRdb to 2020 to 2022). Turning to the overall study: Donors in the vaccine arm were drawn from COV1001, a multicentre, randomized, double-blind, placebo-controlled phase I-IIa trial testing Ad26.COV2.S in healthy adults. Blinding of investigators to trial group allocation was maintained during experiments and outcome assessment. Sequencing of the TCRbeta repertoire served to evaluate the specificity and breadth of SARS-CoV-2-reactive T cell receptors following Ad26.COV2.S vaccination. Dosing of Ad26.COV2.S was intramuscular, at either 5x10^10 or 1x10^11 viral particles, delivered as one shot or as two shots spaced 56 days apart. Trial participants were randomized into five groups of five, in which low-dose or high-dose Ad26.COV2.S was given once or twice, or placebo was given on both occasions. The TCR-sequenced set comprised around 32 samples: around 20 Ad26.COV2.S vaccine recipients, 5 placebo recipients and 8 SARS-CoV-2 convalescent individuals.

The paper's findings and limits, for the study overall: After vaccination, spike-specific CD8+ and CD4+ T cell responses were reported to show substantial breadth. Non-spike TCR breadth was comparable between vaccine and placebo recipients, consistent with the vaccine containing only spike. The authors noted that the TCR breadth and depth analyses may have underestimated total T cell responses. Spike-specific TCR breadth was higher in Ad26.COV2.S recipients than in placebo recipients (P = 0.0014). The study was not powered for comparison of responses between vaccine doses or regimens.

The immunoSEQ Assay was the method used to sequence TCRbeta CDR3 regions. After extraction, genomic DNA underwent amplification by bias-controlled multiplex PCR, followed by high-throughput sequencing. As for how the authors treated the data: To quantify the absolute abundance of every unique TCRbeta CDR3 region, sequences were collapsed and filtered. Usable DNA was measured by amplifying reference genes present in all nucleated cells, and TCRbeta template counts were normalized to that usable DNA to estimate T cell fraction. Repertoire TCRs were annotated as SARS-CoV-2-specific when V gene, CDR3 amino acid sequence and J gene were exactly matched to a known reactive TCR set. The reference SARS-CoV-2 TCR set was derived from MIRA and filtered for enrichment in COVID-19-positive ImmuneCODE repertoires, a step that removed public or cross-reactive TCRs. Based on the MIRA antigens, annotated TCRs were further analysed at the level of specific ORF or position within ORF. Breadth was defined as the number of annotated unique rearrangements divided by the total number of unique productive rearrangements, and depth was defined as the summed frequency of the annotated unique rearrangements. TCR breadth was compared between groups using two-sided Wilcoxon rank-sum tests. TCRdb provides this immuneACCESS table in a form limited to in-frame rearrangements. Some clones are lacking; in checked studies, under half of them reflect an unresolved V gene, and why the rest are absent is not known. The DNA was the basis for D and trimming; V, J and clone size are from that table. A total of about 350,000 clones appear in this sample, less than 90% of them only once. The ten top clones hold 6.4% of the sample.

The meaning of the sample's treatment or condition label: roughly 20 received Ad26.COV2.S at low or high dose, single or two shots; several received placebo; per-sample allocation not given. For vaccine and placebo recipients, the sequenced repertoires came from samples collected on day 63 after the first injection. Cohort 1b enrolled 25 or so adults aged 18-55 years at a single site in Boston, USA, between 29 July and 7 August 2020. As a vaccine, Ad26.COV2.S was a replication-incompetent adenovirus type 26 vector that expressed a prefusion-stabilized SARS-CoV-2 spike protein derived from the original Wuhan strain. The germline V gene yields MDHEN for CDR1 and SYDVKM for CDR2. V drops 8 bases and J drops 1 base, leaving 9 bases in between. There are 13 amino acids in the CDR3, from cysteine to phenylalanine inclusive. Only the CDR3 part of the read is kept: 39 bases, read in frame from the first base.

The sequence is built from TRBV28 and TRBJ1-3; the D gene is perhaps TRBD1, on 6 matching bases. Sequences were derived from peripheral blood, sampled in a trial of Ad26.COV2.S vaccine versus placebo. This receptor was identified in a person aged 18-65 years who received the Ad26.COV2.S COVID-19 vaccine or a placebo. Here the CDR3 is given as CASYTGSGNTIYF. The DNA reads TGTGCCAGCTACACAGGGTCTGGAAACACCATATATTTT.